This TCR beta chain was identified in a study of T cells in Graves' hyperthyroidism and ophthalmopathy. Study findings and constraints: Most thyroid clonotypes expanded above 0.001 appeared in blood too.

This CDR3 has 14 amino acids. Germline CDR1 SGHVS, CDR2 FNYEAQ. The ends were cut back, 5 bases at V and 6 bases at J, with 14 bases in the middle. It was approximately 9.7 ml of fresh peripheral blood that supplied the PBMCs. There were TCR beta CDR3 regions amplified from RNA transcripts. TCR CDR3 regions were first amplified by RT-PCR with HTBI primers. TCRdb re-analysed the multiplex PCR reads in MiXCR, keeping a single row per CDR3 protein. The sample lists about 400,000 distinct CDR3 sequences, less than 20% occurring once. This clonotype was counted a few times. What it binds is not known. This rearrangement joins TRBV7-6 to TRBJ2-1; D might be TRBD1 or TRBD2, each matching 5 bases. Sample: blood. The source of this sequence is a woman younger than 30 with Graves' hyperthyroidism. In DNA form, the CDR3 reads TGTGCCAGCAGCCCCCCGGGACCTATCAATGAGCAGTTCTTC. Amino acids: CASSPPGPINEQFF. The entire variable domain, with the rest obtained from reference TRBV7-6 and TRBJ2-1, is as follows: GAGVSQSPRYKVTKRGQDVALRCDPISGHVSLYWYRQALGQGPEFLTYFNYEAQQDKSGLPNDRFSAERPEGSISTLTIQRTEQRDSAMYRCASSPPGPINEQFFGPGTRLTVL.